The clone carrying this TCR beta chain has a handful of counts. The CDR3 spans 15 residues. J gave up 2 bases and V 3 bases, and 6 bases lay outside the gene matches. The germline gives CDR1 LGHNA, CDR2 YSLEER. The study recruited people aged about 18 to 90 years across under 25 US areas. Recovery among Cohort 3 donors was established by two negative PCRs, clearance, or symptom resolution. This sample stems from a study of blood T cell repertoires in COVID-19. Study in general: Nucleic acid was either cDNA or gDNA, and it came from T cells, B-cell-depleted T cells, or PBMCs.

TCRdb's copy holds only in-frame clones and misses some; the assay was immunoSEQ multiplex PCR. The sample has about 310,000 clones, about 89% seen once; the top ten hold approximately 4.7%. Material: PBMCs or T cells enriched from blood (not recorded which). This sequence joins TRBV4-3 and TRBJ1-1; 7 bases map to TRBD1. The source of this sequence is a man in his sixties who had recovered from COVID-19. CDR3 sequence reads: CASSHDDRANTEAFF. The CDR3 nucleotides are TGCGCCAGCAGCCATGATGACAGGGCCAACACTGAAGCTTTCTTT.